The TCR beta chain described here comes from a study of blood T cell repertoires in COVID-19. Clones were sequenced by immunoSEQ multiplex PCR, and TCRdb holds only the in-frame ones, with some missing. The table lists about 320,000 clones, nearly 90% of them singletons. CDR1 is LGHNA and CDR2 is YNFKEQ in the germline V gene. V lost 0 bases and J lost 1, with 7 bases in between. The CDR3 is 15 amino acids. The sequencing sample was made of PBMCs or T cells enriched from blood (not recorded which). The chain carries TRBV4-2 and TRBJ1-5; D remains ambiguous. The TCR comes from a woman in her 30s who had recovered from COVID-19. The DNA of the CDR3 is TGTGCCAGCAGCCAAGAGAAAGCAAGCAATCAGCCCCAGCATTTT. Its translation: CASSQEKASNQPQHF.